This section outlines one TCR beta chain sequence together with its context. The CDR3 spans 13 residues. Germline CDR1 and CDR2: MNHEY and SMNVEV (reference sequence). Trimming pared 6 bases from V and 5 bases from J, leaving 14 bases between. Data came from immunoSEQ multiplex PCR; TCRdb stores just in-frame clones and leaves some out. This sample yields about 15,000 clones, of which 60% to 80% are seen a single time; around 7.2% belongs to the top ten. The sample comes from a study of tumour-infiltrating T cells in Burkitt lymphoma. The wider study: Overall and progression-free survival were predicted by productive clonality.

This sequence was found in a human donor with diffuse large B-cell lymphoma. The chain uses TRBV27 and TRBJ2-7; D tentatively reads TRBD1 or TRBD2 (6 bases each). The source material was tumor tissue. The CDR3 region is CASRGSGANEQYF. DNA of the CDR3: TGTGCCAGCAGGGGGTCGGGGGCTAACGAGCAGTACTTC.